The 14 T cell receptor beta chains listed next were all sequenced from one sample in a study of blood T cell repertoires in COVID-19. Sequencing was performed with immunoSEQ multiplex PCR; in TCRdb, only in-frame clones are kept and a portion is missing. Of around 130,000 clones in the sample, 84% were seen once. The sequencing input was peripheral blood. These receptor sequences come from a man aged 25 to 45 with COVID-19, enrolled during active disease.

The chain links TRBV29-1 to TRBJ2-2; 10 positions agree with TRBD2. V trimming: 7 bases; J trimming: 4 bases; junction bases outside the gene matches: 9. The CDR3 spans 15 residues. Per germline, CDR1 SQVTM and CDR2 ANQGSEA. For the CDR3, the DNA is TGCAGCGCCCAGCGGGGGGGAGCGCTCACCGGGGAGCTGTTTTTT. Encoded protein: CSAQRGGALTGELFF.

The chain employs TRBV7-2 and TRBJ2-1; TRBD2 aligns across 11 bases. CDR1 SGHTA and CDR2 FQGNSA come from the germline V gene. The V and J ends lost 5 bases and 7 bases, in that order; junction bases with no gene match: 10. This CDR3 contains 16 residues. The CDR3 is CASSLDPLAGGNEQFF. DNA of the CDR3: TGTGCCAGCAGCCTCGATCCTCTAGCGGGAGGAAATGAGCAGTTCTTC.

This chain links TRBV5-1 with TRBJ2-1; 8 positions match TRBD1. J lost 3 bases, V lost 4 bases, and 24 bases had no gene match. CDR3 size: 21 residues. Germline CDR1 is SGHRS and CDR2 is YFSETQ. The CDR3 spells CASSQGRTGQDSVRSYNEQFF. As DNA, the CDR3 is TGCGCCAGCAGCCAAGGCCGGACAGGGCAAGACTCCGTACGTAGCTACAATGAGCAGTTCTTC.

The V call is TRBV28, the J call TRBJ2-7; TRBD1 aligns across 8 bases. Germline V gene lookup returns CDR1 MDHEN and CDR2 SYDVKM. This CDR3 region has 17 residues. V trimming: 3 bases; J trimming: 4 bases; junction bases outside the gene matches: 14. CDR3 DNA: TGTGCCAGCAGTTTTCTTATCTGGGCAGGGGGCTCGTACGAGCAGTACTTC. Its protein product is CASSFLIWAGGSYEQYF. The whole variable domain, filled in from reference TRBV28 and TRBJ2-7, reads DVKVTQSSRYLVKRTGEKVFLECVQDMDHENMFWYRQDPGLGLRLIYFSYDVKMKEKGDIPEGYSVSREKKERFSLILESASTNQTSMYLCASSFLIWAGGSYEQYFGPGTRLTVT.

This chain links TRBV30 with TRBJ2-1; D is perhaps TRBD1 (5 bases). Per the germline V gene, CDR1 is GTSNPN and CDR2 is SVGIG (reference sequence). The CDR3 is 12 amino acids. Trimming took 5 bases from V and 4 from J, leaving 9 bases between them. For the CDR3, the DNA is TGTGCCTGGTCGACAGCGTACAATGAGCAGTTCTTC. Translated: CAWSTAYNEQFF.

The rearrangement joins TRBV11-2 to TRBJ2-7; 12 bases are shared with TRBD2. Germline CDR1 reads SGHAT; CDR2 reads FQNNGV. There are 15 residues in the CDR3. J gave up 2 bases and V 3 bases, and 2 bases lay outside the gene matches. The CDR3 is CASSFSSGRAYEQYF. CDR3 sequence (DNA): TGTGCCAGCAGCTTCTCTAGCGGGAGGGCCTACGAGCAGTACTTC.

The V gene is TRBV5-4, the J gene TRBJ2-5; TRBD1 agrees at 8 bases. Trimming at V came to 2 bases and at J to 4 bases, leaving 16 bases not matched to a gene. Germline assignment: CDR1 SGHNT and CDR2 YYREEE (reference sequence). This CDR3 contains 18 residues. The CDR3 region has the DNA TGTGCCAGCAGCTTTGACGTCGGAGCGGCAGGGGGCCGAGAGACCCAGTACTTC. Translated: CASSFDVGAAGGRETQYF.

The gene calls are TRBV12-2 and TRBJ2-7; the table gives TRBD2 as D, unverified against the DNA. TRBV12-2 is marked as a pseudogene. The CDR3 sequence is 15 residues long. CDR3 loop: CASRYSGTPTYEQYF. The CDR3 bases are TGTGCAAGTCGCTATAGCGGGACACCAACCTACGAGCAGTACTTC.

This clone was observed once. This sequence joins TRBV2 and TRBJ1-5; D uncertain. CDR3 length: 14 residues. Germline V CDR1 and CDR2: SNHLY, FYNNEI. V was trimmed by 3 bases and J by 2 bases, leaving 8 bases between them. Written as DNA, the CDR3 is TGTGCCAGCAGTGATCTCGGGGGCAATCAGCCCCAGCATTTT. Amino acid sequence: CASSDLGGNQPQHF.

The chain couples TRBV12-3 or TRBV12-4 to TRBJ2-1; the D is unclear. Deletions cut 3 bases from V and 7 bases from J, with 7 bases between. CDR3 length equals 12 residues. CDR3 coding DNA: TGTGCCAGCAGTTTGAGTCGGAATGAGCAGTTCTTC. As protein: CASSLSRNEQFF.

This clone was seen more than once but under ten times. The genes are TRBV6-5 and TRBJ2-7; 11 positions agree with TRBD2. Germline V lookup: CDR1 MNHEY, CDR2 SVGAGI. Trimming at V came to 6 bases and at J to 5 bases, leaving 9 bases not matched to a gene. This CDR3 has 15 residues. The CDR3 DNA follows: TGTGCCAGCAGAGCATCCGGGACTAGCGGAAACGAGCAGTACTTC. Protein: CASRASGTSGNEQYF.

The chain carries TRBV4-1 and TRBJ1-1, with 9 bases that match TRBD1. The V gene's germline CDR1 is MGHRA and CDR2 YSYEKL. CDR3 length: 16 amino acids. V trimming: 6 bases; J trimming: 0 bases; junction bases outside the gene matches: 8. The DNA for the CDR3 is TGCGCCAGCAGGAGGACAGGGGAGGGGGTGAACACTGAAGCTTTCTTT. Amino acids: CASRRTGEGVNTEAFF.

The chain is built from TRBV27 and TRBJ1-2; 7 bases agree with TRBD1. Germline-derived CDR1 and CDR2 are MNHEY and SMNVEV (reference sequence). This CDR3 contains 13 residues. V lost 6 bases, J lost 1 base, and 2 bases stayed unmatched. Written as DNA, the CDR3 is TGTGCCAGCAGAAGACAGGGTAACTATGGCTACACCTTC. Protein product: CASRRQGNYGYTF.

The chain combines TRBV24-1 with TRBJ2-3; TRBD1 is a possible D gene (5 bases). The V gene's germline CDR1 is KGHDR and CDR2 SFDVKD. V lost 4 bases to trimming and J lost 0 bases, with 7 bases between them. The CDR3 runs 14 residues. CDR3 loop: CATSERQSTDTQYF. CDR3 nucleotides: TGTGCCACCAGTGAGAGACAGAGCACAGATACGCAGTATTTT.